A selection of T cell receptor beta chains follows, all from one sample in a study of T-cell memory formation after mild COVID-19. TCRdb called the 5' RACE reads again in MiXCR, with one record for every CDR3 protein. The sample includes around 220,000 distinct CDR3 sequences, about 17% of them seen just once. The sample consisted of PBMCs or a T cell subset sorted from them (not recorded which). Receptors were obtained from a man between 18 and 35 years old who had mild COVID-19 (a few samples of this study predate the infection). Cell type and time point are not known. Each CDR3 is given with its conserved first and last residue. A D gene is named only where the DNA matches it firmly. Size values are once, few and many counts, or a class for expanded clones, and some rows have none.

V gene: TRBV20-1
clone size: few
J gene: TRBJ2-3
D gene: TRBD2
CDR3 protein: CSATPSGGAADTQYF
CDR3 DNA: TGCAGTGCTACGCCTAGCGGGGGGGCCGCAGATACGCAGTATTTT

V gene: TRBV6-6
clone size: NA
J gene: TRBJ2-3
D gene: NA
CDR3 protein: CASRWGDPPDTQYF
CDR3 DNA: TGTGCCAGCAGATGGGGAGACCCGCCGGATACGCAGTATTTT

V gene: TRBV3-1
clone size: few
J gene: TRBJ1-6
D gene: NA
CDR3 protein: CASSQGGDTTLHF
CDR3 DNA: TGTGCCAGCAGCCAAGGGGGGGATACTACCCTCCACTTT

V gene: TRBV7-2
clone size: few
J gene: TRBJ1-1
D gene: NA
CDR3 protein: CASRYREYTEAFF
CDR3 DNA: TGTGCCAGCAGGTATAGAGAGTACACTGAAGCTTTCTTT

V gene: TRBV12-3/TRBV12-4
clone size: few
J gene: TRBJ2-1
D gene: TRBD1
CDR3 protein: CASSPRQGVYNEQFF
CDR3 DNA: TGTGCCAGCAGTCCAAGGCAGGGGGTTTACAATGAGCAGTTCTTC

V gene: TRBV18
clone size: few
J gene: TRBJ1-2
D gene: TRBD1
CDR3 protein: CASSGTGTNYGYTF
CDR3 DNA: TGTGCCAGCTCCGGGACAGGGACTAACTATGGCTACACCTTC

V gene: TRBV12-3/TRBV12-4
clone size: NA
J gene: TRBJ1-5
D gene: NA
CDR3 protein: CASSRRDQPQHF
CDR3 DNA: TGTGCCAGCAGTCGCCGGGATCAGCCCCAGCATTTT

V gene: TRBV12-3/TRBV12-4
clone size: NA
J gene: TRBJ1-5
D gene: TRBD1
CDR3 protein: CASSTGGLGQPQHF
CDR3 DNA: TGTGCCAGCAGCACAGGGGGCCTAGGTCAGCCCCAGCATTTT

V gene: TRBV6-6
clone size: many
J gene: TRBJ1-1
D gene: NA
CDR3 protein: CASTRQAYTEAFF
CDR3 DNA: TGTGCCAGCACAAGACAGGCCTACACTGAAGCTTTCTTT

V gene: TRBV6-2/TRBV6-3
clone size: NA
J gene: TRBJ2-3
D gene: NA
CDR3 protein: CASARDLASTDTQYF
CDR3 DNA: TGTGCCAGCGCCCGGGACTTAGCTAGCACAGATACGCAGTATTTT

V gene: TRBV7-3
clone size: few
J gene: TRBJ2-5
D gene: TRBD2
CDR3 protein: CASSPLGLAGGPETQYF
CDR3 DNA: TGTGCCAGCAGCCCGCTAGGACTAGCGGGGGGCCCAGAGACCCAGTACTTC

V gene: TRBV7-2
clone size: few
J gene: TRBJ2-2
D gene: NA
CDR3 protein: CASSSGSTGELFF
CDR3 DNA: TGTGCCAGCAGCTCGGGCTCCACCGGGGAGCTGTTTTTT

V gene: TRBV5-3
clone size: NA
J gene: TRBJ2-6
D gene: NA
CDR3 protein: CARSSRQRPGANVLTF
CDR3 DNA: TGTGCCAGAAGCTCCAGACAGAGGCCTGGGGCCAACGTCCTGACTTTC

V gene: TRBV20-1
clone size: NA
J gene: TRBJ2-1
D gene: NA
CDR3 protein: CSPGSSEQFF
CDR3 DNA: TGCAGTCCGGGTAGCAGTGAGCAGTTCTTC

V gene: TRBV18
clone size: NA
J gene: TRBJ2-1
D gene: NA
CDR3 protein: CASSPAQGYEQFF
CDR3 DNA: TGTGCCAGCTCACCCGCACAGGGTTATGAGCAGTTCTTC

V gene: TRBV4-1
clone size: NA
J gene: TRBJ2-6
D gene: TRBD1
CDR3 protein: CASSRPGQGGPGANVLTF
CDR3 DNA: TGCGCCAGCAGCAGACCGGGACAGGGAGGTCCTGGGGCCAACGTCCTGACTTTC

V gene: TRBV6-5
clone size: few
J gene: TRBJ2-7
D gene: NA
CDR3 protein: CASSYSMLGYSGEQYF
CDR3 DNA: TGTGCCAGCAGTTACTCGATGTTAGGGTATTCGGGCGAGCAGTACTTC

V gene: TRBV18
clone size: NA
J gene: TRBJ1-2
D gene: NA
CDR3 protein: CASSPPDSQVGYTF
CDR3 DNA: TGTGCCAGCTCACCCCCCGACAGCCAAGTAGGCTACACCTTC

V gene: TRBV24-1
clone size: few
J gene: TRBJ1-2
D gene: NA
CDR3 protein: CATSDYREPLDYGYTF
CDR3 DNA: TGTGCCACCAGTGATTACCGGGAACCTCTAGACTATGGCTACACCTTC

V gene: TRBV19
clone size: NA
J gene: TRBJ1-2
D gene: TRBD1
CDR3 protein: CASSVSPGQDNKAGYTF
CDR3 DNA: TGTGCCAGTAGTGTTTCACCGGGACAGGACAATAAGGCTGGCTACACCTTC

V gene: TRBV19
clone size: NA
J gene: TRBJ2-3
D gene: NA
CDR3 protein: CASSPTGGQRSDTQYF
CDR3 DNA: TGTGCCAGTAGTCCCACCGGGGGTCAGAGATCAGATACGCAGTATTTT

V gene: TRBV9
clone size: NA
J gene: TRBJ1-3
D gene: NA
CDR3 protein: CASSVAGTLKNTIYF
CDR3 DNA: TGTGCCAGCAGCGTAGCAGGGACTCTGAAAAACACCATATATTTT

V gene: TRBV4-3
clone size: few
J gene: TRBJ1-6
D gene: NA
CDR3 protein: CASSQRQLKDLSYNSPLHF
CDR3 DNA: TGCGCCAGCAGCCAACGACAGCTGAAGGACCTCTCCTATAATTCACCCCTCCACTTT

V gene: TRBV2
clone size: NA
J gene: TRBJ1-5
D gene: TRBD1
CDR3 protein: CASSDRGGWPQHF
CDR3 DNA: TGTGCCAGCAGTGACAGGGGGGGTTGGCCCCAGCATTTT

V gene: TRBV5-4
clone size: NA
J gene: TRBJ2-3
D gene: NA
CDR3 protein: CASSFLSGADTQYF
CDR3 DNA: TGTGCCAGCAGCTTTTTGTCCGGGGCAGATACGCAGTATTTT

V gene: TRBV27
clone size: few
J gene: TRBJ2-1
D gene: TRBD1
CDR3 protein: CASSLISHGTGFEHGQFF
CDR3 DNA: TGTGCCAGCAGTTTAATTTCTCACGGGACAGGGTTTGAACACGGGCAGTTCTTC

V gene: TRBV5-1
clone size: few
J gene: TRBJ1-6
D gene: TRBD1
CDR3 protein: CASSLGQGSDNSPLHF
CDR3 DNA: TGCGCCAGCAGCTTGGGACAGGGATCGGATAATTCACCCCTCCACTTT

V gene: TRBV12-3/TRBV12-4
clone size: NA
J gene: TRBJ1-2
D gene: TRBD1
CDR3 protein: CASSPTGGNGYTF
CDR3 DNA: TGTGCCAGCAGTCCCACAGGGGGCAATGGCTACACCTTC

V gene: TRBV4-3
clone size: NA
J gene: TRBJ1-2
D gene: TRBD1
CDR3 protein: CASSQETGDGNYGYTF
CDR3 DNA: TGCGCCAGCAGCCAAGAAACAGGGGACGGTAACTATGGCTACACCTTC